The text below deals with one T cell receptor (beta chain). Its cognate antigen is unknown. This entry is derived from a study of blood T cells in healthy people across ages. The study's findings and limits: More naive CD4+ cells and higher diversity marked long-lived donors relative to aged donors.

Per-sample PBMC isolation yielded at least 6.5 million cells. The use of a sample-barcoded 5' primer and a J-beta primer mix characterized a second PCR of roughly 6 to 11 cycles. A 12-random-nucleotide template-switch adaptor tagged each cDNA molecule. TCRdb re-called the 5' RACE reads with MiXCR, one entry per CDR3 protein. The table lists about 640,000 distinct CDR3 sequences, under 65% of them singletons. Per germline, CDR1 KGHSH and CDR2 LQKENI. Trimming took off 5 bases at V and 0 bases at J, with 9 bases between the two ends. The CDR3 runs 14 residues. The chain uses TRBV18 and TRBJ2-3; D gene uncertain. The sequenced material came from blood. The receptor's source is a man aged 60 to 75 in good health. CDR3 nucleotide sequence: TGTGCCAGCTCAACGTCCTCTAGCACAGATACGCAGTATTTT. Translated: CASSTSSSTDTQYF.